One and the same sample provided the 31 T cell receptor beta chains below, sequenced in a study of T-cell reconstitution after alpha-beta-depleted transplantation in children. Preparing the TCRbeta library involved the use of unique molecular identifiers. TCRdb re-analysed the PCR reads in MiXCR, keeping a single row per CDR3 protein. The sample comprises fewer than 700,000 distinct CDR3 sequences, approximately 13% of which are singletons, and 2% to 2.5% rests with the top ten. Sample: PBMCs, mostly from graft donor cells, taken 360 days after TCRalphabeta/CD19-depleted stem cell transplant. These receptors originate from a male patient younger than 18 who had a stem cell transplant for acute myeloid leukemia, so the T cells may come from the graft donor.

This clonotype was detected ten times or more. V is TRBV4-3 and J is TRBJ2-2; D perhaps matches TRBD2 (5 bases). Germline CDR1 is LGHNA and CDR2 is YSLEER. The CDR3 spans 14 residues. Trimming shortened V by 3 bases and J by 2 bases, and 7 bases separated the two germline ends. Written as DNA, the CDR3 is TGCGCCAGCAGCCAGGACTTCAACACCGGGGAGCTGTTTTTT. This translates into CASSQDFNTGELFF.

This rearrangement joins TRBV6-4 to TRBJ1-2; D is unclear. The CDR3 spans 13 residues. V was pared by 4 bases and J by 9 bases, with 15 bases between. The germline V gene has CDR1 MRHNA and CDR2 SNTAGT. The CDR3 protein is CASSATKWGSYTF. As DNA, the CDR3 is TGTGCCAGCAGTGCCACAAAGTGGGGTAGCTACACCTTC.

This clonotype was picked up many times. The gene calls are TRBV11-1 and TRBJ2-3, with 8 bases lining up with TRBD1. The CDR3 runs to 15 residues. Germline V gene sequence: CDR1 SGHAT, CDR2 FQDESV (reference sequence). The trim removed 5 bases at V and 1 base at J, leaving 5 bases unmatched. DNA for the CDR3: TGTGCCAGCAGCCCGACAGGGGTCGGCACAGATACGCAGTATTTT. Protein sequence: CASSPTGVGTDTQYF.

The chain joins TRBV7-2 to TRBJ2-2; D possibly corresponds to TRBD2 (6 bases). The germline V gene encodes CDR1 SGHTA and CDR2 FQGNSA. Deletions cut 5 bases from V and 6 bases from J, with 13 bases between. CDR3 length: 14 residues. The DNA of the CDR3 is TGTGCCAGCAGCCCTAGACTAGTCCCCGGGGAGCTGTTTTTT. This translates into CASSPRLVPGELFF.

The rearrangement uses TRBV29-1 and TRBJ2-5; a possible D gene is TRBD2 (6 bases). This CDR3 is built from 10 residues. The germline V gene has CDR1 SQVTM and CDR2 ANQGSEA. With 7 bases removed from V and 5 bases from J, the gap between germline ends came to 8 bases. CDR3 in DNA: TGCAGCGGGAGGGCGGAGACCCAGTACTTC. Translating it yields CSGRAETQYF.

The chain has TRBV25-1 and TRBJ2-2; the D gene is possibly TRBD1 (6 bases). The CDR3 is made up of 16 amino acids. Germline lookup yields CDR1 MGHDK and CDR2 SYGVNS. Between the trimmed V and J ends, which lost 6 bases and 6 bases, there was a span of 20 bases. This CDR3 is CASSKGVALPAGELFF. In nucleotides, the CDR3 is TGTGCCAGCAGCAAGGGGGTAGCGCTCCCAGCCGGGGAGCTGTTTTTT.

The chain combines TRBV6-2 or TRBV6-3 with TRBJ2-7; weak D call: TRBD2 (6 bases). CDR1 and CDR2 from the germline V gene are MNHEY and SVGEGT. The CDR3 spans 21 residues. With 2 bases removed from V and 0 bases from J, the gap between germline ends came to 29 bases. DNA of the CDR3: TGTGCCAGCAGTTACCACACCGGGTGGAAGCGGGCCCACCCCTCCTCCTACGAGCAGTACTTC. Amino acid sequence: CASSYHTGWKRAHPSSYEQYF.

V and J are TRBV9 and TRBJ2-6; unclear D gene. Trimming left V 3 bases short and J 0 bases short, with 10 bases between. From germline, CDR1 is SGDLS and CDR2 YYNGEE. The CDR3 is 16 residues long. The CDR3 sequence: CASSGRLSSGANVLTF. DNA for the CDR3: TGTGCCAGCAGCGGAAGACTGTCCTCTGGGGCCAACGTCCTGACTTTC.

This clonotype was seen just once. CDR3 in DNA: TGTGCCAGTAGATCCGGACTTCCCCGTGGGGGCAATCAGCCCCAGCATTTT. This sequence encodes CASRSGLPRGGNQPQHF. The chain employs TRBV19 and TRBJ1-5; D is unresolved. This CDR3 has 17 residues. The V end lost 6 bases, the J end lost 2 bases, and 20 bases lay between the germline ends. Germline CDR1 and CDR2: LNHDA and SQIVND (reference sequence).

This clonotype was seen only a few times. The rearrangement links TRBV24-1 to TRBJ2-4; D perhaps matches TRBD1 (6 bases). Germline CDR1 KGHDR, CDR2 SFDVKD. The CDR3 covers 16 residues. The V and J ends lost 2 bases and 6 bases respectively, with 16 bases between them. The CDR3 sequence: CATSDSTGPGGNIQYF. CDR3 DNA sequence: TGTGCCACCAGTGATTCGACAGGTCCGGGCGGAAACATTCAGTACTTC.

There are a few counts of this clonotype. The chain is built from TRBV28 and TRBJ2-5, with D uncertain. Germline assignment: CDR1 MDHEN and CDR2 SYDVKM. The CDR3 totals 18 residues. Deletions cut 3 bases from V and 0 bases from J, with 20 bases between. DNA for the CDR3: TGTGCCAGCAGTTTCTCCCCCATCCTCACGGCCCACCAAGAGACCCAGTACTTC. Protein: CASSFSPILTAHQETQYF.

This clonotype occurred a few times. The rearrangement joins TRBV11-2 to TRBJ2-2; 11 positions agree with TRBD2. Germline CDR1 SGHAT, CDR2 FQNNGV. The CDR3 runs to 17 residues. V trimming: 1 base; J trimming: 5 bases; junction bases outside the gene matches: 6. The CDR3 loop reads CASSLGLGLAATGELFF. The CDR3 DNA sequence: TGTGCCAGCAGCTTAGGATTGGGACTAGCGGCTACCGGGGAGCTGTTTTTT.

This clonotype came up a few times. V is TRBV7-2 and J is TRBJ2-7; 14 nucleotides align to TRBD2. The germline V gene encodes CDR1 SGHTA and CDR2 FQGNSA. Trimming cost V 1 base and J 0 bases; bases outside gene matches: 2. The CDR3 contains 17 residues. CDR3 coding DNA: TGTGCCAGCAGCTTAGGGACTAGCGGGAGGTTCTCCTACGAGCAGTACTTC. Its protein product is CASSLGTSGRFSYEQYF.

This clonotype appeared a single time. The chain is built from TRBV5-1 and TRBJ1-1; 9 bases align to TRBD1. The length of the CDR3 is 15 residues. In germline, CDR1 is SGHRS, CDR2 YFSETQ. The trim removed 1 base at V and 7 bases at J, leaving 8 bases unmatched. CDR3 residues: CASSLPRTGGDEAFF. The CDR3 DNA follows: TGCGCCAGCAGCTTGCCCCGTACAGGGGGCGATGAAGCTTTCTTT. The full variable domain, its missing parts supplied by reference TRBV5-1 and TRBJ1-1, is KAGVTQTPRYLIKTRGQQVTLSCSPISGHRSVSWYQQTPGQGLQFLFEYFSETQRNKGNFPGRFSGRQFSNSRSEMNVSTLELGDSALYLCASSLPRTGGDEAFFGQGTRLTVV.

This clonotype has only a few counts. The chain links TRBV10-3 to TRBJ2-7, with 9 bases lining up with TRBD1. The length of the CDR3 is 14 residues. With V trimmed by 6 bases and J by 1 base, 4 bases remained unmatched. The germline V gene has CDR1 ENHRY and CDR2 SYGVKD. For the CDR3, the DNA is TGTGCCATCAGGACAGGGGGTGGTTCCTACGAGCAGTACTTC. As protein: CAIRTGGGSYEQYF.

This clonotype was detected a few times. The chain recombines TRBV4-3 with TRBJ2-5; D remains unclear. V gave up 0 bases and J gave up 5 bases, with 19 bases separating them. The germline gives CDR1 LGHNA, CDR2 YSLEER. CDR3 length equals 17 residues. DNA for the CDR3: TGCGCCAGCAGCCAAGACCCTCCCTGGGTATCGAAGGAGACCCAGTACTTC. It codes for CASSQDPPWVSKETQYF.

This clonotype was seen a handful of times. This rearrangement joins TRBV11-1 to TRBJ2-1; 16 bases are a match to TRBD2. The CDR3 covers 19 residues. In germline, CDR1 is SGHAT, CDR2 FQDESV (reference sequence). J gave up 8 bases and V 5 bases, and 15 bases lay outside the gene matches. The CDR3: CASSPPGLAGGYDRDEQFF. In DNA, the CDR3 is TGTGCCAGCAGCCCCCCGGGACTAGCGGGAGGGTACGATCGGGATGAGCAGTTCTTC. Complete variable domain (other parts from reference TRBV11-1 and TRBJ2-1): EAEVAQSPRYKITEKSQAVAFWCDPISGHATLYWYRQILGQGPELLVQFQDESVVDDSQLPKDRFSAERLKGVDSTLKIQPAELGDSAMYLCASSPPGLAGGYDRDEQFFGPGTRLTVL.

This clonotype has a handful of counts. The CDR3, as DNA: TGCAGTGCTTTAGGTAATTGGGAGTATAGTGAGCAGTTCTTC. This encodes CSALGNWEYSEQFF. The chain recombines TRBV20-1 with TRBJ2-1; TRBD2 might be the D (5 bases). CDR3 length: 14 residues. V gave up 5 bases and J gave up 9 bases, with 20 bases separating them. Germline CDR1 is DFQATT and CDR2 is SNEGSKA (reference sequence).

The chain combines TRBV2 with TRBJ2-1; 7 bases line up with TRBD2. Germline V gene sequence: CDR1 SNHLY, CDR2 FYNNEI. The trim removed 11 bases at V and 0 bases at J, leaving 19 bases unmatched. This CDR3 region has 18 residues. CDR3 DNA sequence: TGTGCCTTCCAAACCGGCCTAGCGGTCCTCCCCTCCTACAATGAGCAGTTCTTC. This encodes CAFQTGLAVLPSYNEQFF.

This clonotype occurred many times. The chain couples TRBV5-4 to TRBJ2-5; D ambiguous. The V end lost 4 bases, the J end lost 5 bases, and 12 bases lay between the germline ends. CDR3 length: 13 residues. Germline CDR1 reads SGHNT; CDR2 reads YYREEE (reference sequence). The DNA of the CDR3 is TGTGCCAGCAGCAGTCCCCGAACGGAGACCCAGTACTTC. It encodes CASSSPRTETQYF.

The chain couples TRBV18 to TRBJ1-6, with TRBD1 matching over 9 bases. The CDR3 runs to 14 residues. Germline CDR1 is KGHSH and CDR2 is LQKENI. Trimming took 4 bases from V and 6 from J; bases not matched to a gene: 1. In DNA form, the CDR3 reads TGTGCCAGCTCACAGGACAGGGGTAATTCACCCCTCCACTTT. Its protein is CASSQDRGNSPLHF.

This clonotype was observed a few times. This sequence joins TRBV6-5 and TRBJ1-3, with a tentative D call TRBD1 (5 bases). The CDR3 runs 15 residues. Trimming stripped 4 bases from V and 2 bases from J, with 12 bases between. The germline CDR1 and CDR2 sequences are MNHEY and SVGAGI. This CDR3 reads CASSSGLLPGNTIYF. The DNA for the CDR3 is TGTGCCAGCAGTTCGGGACTGCTACCTGGAAACACCATATATTTT.

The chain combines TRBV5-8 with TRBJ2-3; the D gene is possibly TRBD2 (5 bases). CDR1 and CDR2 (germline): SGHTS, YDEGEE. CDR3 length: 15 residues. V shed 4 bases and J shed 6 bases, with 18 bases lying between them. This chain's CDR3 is CASSREAASFDTQYF. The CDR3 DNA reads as TGTGCCAGCAGCCGAGAGGCGGCTAGCTTTGATACGCAGTATTTT.

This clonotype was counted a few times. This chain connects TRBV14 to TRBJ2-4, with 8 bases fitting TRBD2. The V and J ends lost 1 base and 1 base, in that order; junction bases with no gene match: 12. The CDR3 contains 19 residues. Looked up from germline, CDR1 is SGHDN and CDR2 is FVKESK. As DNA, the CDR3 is TGTGCCAGCAGCCAAGTTTGGCAGCGGGAGCCCCGGGCCAAAAACATTCAGTACTTC. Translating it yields CASSQVWQREPRAKNIQYF.

CDR3 bases: TGTGCCAGCAGCACCGAGGTGGTAGCGGGAGGGAGGATGGAGACCCAGTACTTC. Amino acids: CASSTEVVAGGRMETQYF. The chain is built from TRBV7-3 and TRBJ2-5; 11 bases map to TRBD2. V gave up 5 bases and J gave up 5 bases; unmatched junction bases: 16. The CDR3 spans 18 residues. Germline V gene sequence: CDR1 SGHTA, CDR2 FQGTGA.

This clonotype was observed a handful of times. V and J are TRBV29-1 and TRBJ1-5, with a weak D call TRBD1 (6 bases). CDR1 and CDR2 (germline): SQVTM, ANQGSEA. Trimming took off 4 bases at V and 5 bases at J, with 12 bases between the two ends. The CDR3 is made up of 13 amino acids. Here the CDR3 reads CSVATGRDQPQHF. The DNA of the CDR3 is TGCAGCGTTGCTACAGGGCGGGATCAGCCCCAGCATTTT.

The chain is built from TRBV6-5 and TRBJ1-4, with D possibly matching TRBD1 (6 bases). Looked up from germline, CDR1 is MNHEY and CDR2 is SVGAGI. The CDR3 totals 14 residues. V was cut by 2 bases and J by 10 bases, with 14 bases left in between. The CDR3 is CASSYPEKGGKLFF. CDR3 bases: TGTGCCAGCAGTTACCCAGAGAAAGGGGGAAAACTGTTTTTT.

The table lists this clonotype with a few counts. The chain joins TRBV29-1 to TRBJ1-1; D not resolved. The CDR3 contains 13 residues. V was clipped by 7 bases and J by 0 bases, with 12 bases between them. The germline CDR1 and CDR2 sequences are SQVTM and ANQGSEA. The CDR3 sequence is CSGTLAVNTEAFF. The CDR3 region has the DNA TGCAGCGGGACCTTGGCGGTGAACACTGAAGCTTTCTTT.

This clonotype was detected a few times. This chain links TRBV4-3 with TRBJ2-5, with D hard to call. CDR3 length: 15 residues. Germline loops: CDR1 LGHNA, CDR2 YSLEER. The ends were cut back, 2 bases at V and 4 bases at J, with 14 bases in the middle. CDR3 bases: TGCGCCAGCAGCCAATCTGGGTCCGTGGGAGAGACCCAGTACTTC. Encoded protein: CASSQSGSVGETQYF.

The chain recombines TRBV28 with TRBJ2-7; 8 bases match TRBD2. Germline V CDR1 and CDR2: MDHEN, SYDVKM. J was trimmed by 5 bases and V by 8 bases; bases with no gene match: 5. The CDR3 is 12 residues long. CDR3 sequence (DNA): TGTGCCAGCGCCGGACTAGCCCACGAGCAGTACTTC. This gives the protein CASAGLAHEQYF.

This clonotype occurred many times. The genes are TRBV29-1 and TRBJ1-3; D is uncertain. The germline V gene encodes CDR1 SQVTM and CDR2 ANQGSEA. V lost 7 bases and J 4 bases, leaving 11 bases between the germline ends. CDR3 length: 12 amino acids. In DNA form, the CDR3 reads TGCAGCGCTGGGTTTGGAGGAAACACCATATATTTT. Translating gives CSAGFGGNTIYF.